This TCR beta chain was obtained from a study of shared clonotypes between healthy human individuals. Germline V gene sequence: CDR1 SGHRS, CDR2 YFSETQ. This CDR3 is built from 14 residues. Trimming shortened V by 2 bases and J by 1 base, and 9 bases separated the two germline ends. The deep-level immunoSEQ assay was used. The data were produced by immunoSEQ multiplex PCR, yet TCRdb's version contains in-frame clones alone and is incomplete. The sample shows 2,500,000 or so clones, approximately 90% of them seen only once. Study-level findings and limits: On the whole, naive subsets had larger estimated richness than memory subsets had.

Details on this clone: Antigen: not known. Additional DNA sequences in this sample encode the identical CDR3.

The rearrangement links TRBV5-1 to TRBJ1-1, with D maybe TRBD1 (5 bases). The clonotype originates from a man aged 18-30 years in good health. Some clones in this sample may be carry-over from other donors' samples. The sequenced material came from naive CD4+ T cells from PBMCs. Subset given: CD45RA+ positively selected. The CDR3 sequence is CASSLTGQNTEAFF. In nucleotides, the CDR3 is TGCGCCAGCAGCTTAACCGGACAGAACACTGAAGCTTTCTTT.